Here is one T cell receptor (beta chain) with its context. This record belongs to a study of blood T cell repertoires in COVID-19. The wider study: PBMCs, B-cell-depleted T cells, or T cells provided the cDNA or gDNA that made up the material.

Sequencing was performed with immunoSEQ multiplex PCR; in TCRdb, only in-frame clones are kept and a portion is missing. The sample contains roughly 80,000 clones, over 75% of which appear only once. Looked up from germline, CDR1 is MNHNS and CDR2 is SASEGT. The CDR3 extends over 16 amino acids. V trimming: 2 bases; J trimming: 3 bases; junction bases outside the gene matches: 6. The sequence derives from a man aged 45-60 years with acute or convalescent COVID-19. The V and J genes are TRBV6-1 and TRBJ2-1; TRBD2 matches 8 bases. The sequenced material came from peripheral blood. The CDR3: CASSERGGFGYNEQFF. CDR3 DNA: TGTGCCAGCAGTGAACGGGGGGGTTTCGGCTACAATGAGCAGTTCTTC.